These 12 T cell receptor beta chains came from one sample sequenced in a study of blood T cell repertoires in COVID-19. The method was immunoSEQ multiplex PCR; TCRdb's version includes in-frame clones alone and lacks a portion of them. In the table there are roughly 100,000 clones, approximately 87% of which are singletons. Sequencing used peripheral blood. All receptors come from a human donor in a cohort sampled during active or convalescent COVID-19.

In DNA, the CDR3 is TGTGCCAGCAAGGGGGACAGTGACGAGCAGTACTTC. Amino acids: CASKGDSDEQYF. The chain recombines TRBV6-5 with TRBJ2-7, with TRBD1 identical over 7 bases. The CDR3 is 12 residues long. V was pared by 7 bases and J by 5 bases, with 5 bases of the junction left unmatched. The germline gives CDR1 MNHEY, CDR2 SVGAGI.

Only a few counts were recorded for this clone. J is TRBJ1-4 and V is TRBV4-2; no definite D call. The CDR3 has 13 residues. V was pared by 0 bases and J by 8 bases, with 7 bases between. Germline V gene data show CDR1 as LGHNA and CDR2 as YNFKEQ. The CDR3 nucleotides read TGTGCCAGCAGCCAAGAAAGCTGGGAAAAACTGTTTTTT. The encoded protein is CASSQESWEKLFF.

The V gene is TRBV5-4, the J gene TRBJ1-3; no clear D. The V gene's germline CDR1 is SGHNT and CDR2 YYREEE (reference sequence). V lost 4 bases and J 3 bases, leaving 14 bases between the germline ends. The CDR3 has 15 amino acids. The CDR3 bases are TGTGCCAGCAGCCCCACGCGGGGAAATGGAAACACCATATATTTT. Translating gives CASSPTRGNGNTIYF.

CDR3 protein: CASSPATQDSTEAFF. DNA for the CDR3: TGTGCCAGCAGCCCAGCGACCCAGGACAGTACTGAAGCTTTCTTT. This chain uses TRBV11-1 with TRBJ1-1, with a tentative D call TRBD1 (6 bases). V was pared by 5 bases and J by 5 bases, with 18 bases between. Germline V gene data show CDR1 as SGHAT and CDR2 as FQDESV (reference sequence). CDR3 size: 15 residues.

The chain combines TRBV18 with TRBJ2-7; 9 bases match TRBD2. Per the germline V gene, CDR1 is KGHSH and CDR2 is LQKENI. CDR3 length equals 15 residues. V lost 3 bases, J lost 6 bases, and 9 bases stayed unmatched. The CDR3 spells CASSPSLAGGVEQYF. CDR3 in DNA: TGTGCCAGCTCACCCAGCCTCGCGGGGGGGGTCGAGCAGTACTTC.

J is TRBJ1-1 and V is TRBV7-9, with D uncertain. V lost 3 bases and J lost 4, with 6 bases in between. The CDR3 is 12 residues long. Germline V gene sequence: CDR1 SEHNR, CDR2 FQNEAQ (reference sequence). The CDR3 sequence is CASSLAGTEAFF. DNA of the CDR3: TGTGCCAGCAGCTTGGCGGGCACTGAAGCTTTCTTT.

The chain employs TRBV7-3 and TRBJ1-6; D not certain. Between the trimmed V and J ends, which lost 0 bases and 5 bases, there was a span of 8 bases. The V gene's germline CDR1 is SGHTA and CDR2 FQGTGA. The CDR3 extends over 15 amino acids. The CDR3 DNA sequence: TGTGCCAGCAGCTTAACCGGCGGCAATAATTCACCCCTCCACTTT. It yields the protein CASSLTGGNNSPLHF.

The gene calls are TRBV28 and TRBJ1-3, with no clear D. The CDR3 length is 14 residues. Trimming took off 6 bases at V and 2 bases at J, with 11 bases between the two ends. Looked up from germline, CDR1 is MDHEN and CDR2 is SYDVKM. The CDR3 nucleotides are TGTGCCAGCAGCCTTCCGGGAGCTGGAAACACCATATATTTT. As protein: CASSLPGAGNTIYF.

The chain combines TRBV5-1 with TRBJ1-2; a possible D gene is TRBD1 (6 bases). The CDR3 sequence is 14 residues long. The V end was cut by 4 bases, the J end by 1 base, with 11 bases between. Germline loops: CDR1 SGHRS, CDR2 YFSETQ. In nucleotides, the CDR3 is TGCGCCAGCAGCCAGGGAGGGGGTAACTATGGCTACACCTTC. As protein: CASSQGGGNYGYTF.

V gene TRBV5-5 combines with J gene TRBJ2-1; possible D gene TRBD1, 6 bases. CDR1 and CDR2 (germline): SGHKS, YYEKEE (reference sequence). The V and J ends lost 2 bases and 6 bases respectively, with 6 bases between them. This CDR3 contains 12 residues. In nucleotides, the CDR3 is TGTGCCAGCAGCTTCAGGGGCAATGAGCAGTTCTTC. Translating it yields CASSFRGNEQFF.

The chain couples TRBV11-3 to TRBJ2-2; 8 nucleotides agree with TRBD1. CDR1 and CDR2 from the germline V gene are SGHNT and YENEEA. Trimming removed 5 bases from V and 1 base from J; junction bases left unmatched: 3. This CDR3 spans 15 amino acids. CDR3 region: CASSRQGLNTGELFF. CDR3 coding DNA: TGTGCCAGCAGCCGACAGGGGTTGAACACCGGGGAGCTGTTTTTT.

The chain carries TRBV6-6 and TRBJ2-3; tentative D call: TRBD2 (6 bases). CDR3 length: 14 residues. Germline V gene lookup returns CDR1 MNHNY and CDR2 SVGAGI (reference sequence). CDR3 bases: TGTGTCTCGGGTGGGGCGGGGTACACAGATACGCAGTATTTT. This translates into CVSGGAGYTDTQYF.